Listed below are T cell receptor beta chains from one sample, sequenced in a study of blood T cells in healthy people across ages. TCRdb redid the calling of the 5' RACE reads with MiXCR, one entry per CDR3 protein. The sample yields about 1.5 million distinct CDR3 sequences, 40% to 45% seen once. The source material was blood. These receptor sequences come from a young woman in good health. Both conserved end residues are part of each CDR3. The order of the fields is V gene, CDR3 length, clone size, J gene, D gene, CDR3 DNA, CDR3 protein. A D gene is named only where the DNA matches it firmly. Not every row has a clone size; where given, it reads once, few, many or a size class.

V gene: TRBV6-6
CDR3 length: 15
clone size: once
J gene: TRBJ2-5
D gene: -
CDR3 DNA: TGTGCCAGCAGTGCCGGAGAAGGGCGCGAAAAGACCCAGTACTTC
CDR3 protein: CASSAGEGREKTQYF

V gene: TRBV6-2/TRBV6-3
CDR3 length: 13
clone size: -
J gene: TRBJ2-7
D gene: -
CDR3 DNA: TGCAGACCTTCGGGACCTTACCACTACGAGCAGTACTTC
CDR3 protein: CRPSGPYHYEQYF

V gene: TRBV4-1
CDR3 length: 17
clone size: -
J gene: TRBJ2-7
D gene: TRBD1
CDR3 DNA: TGCGCCAGCAGCCATCATCGGTCGGGGACAGGGGGATACGAGCAGTACTTC
CDR3 protein: CASSHHRSGTGGYEQYF

V gene: TRBV5-1
CDR3 length: 15
clone size: few
J gene: TRBJ1-2
D gene: -
CDR3 DNA: TGCGCCAGCAGCTTAACGGGACCGACTTACTATGGCTACACCTTC
CDR3 protein: CASSLTGPTYYGYTF

V gene: TRBV7-2
CDR3 length: 14
clone size: many
J gene: TRBJ2-5
D gene: TRBD2
CDR3 DNA: TGTGCCAGCAGCTTAACTAGCGGGAGAGAGACCCAGTACTTC
CDR3 protein: CASSLTSGRETQYF

V gene: TRBV9
CDR3 length: 14
clone size: -
J gene: TRBJ1-5
D gene: -
CDR3 DNA: TGTGCCAGCAGTGCGGGCCCCTCGGGTCAGCCCCAGCATTTT
CDR3 protein: CASSAGPSGQPQHF

V gene: TRBV6-2/TRBV6-3
CDR3 length: 14
clone size: -
J gene: TRBJ2-3
D gene: -
CDR3 DNA: TGTGCCAGCAGTGACCGGGACCCCCCAGATACGCAGTATTTT
CDR3 protein: CASSDRDPPDTQYF

V gene: TRBV6-5
CDR3 length: 13
clone size: -
J gene: TRBJ1-2
D gene: TRBD1
CDR3 DNA: TGTGTCAGCAGACAGGGGGCAAGTAATGGCTACACCTTC
CDR3 protein: CVSRQGASNGYTF

V gene: TRBV7-6
CDR3 length: 13
clone size: once
J gene: TRBJ2-1
D gene: -
CDR3 DNA: TGTGCCAGCAGCTTTGCGTTGAACAATGAGCAGTTCTTC
CDR3 protein: CASSFALNNEQFF

V gene: TRBV12-3/TRBV12-4
CDR3 length: 12
clone size: -
J gene: TRBJ1-2
D gene: -
CDR3 DNA: TGTGCCAGCAGCCCGTCAGCATATGGCTACACCTTC
CDR3 protein: CASSPSAYGYTF